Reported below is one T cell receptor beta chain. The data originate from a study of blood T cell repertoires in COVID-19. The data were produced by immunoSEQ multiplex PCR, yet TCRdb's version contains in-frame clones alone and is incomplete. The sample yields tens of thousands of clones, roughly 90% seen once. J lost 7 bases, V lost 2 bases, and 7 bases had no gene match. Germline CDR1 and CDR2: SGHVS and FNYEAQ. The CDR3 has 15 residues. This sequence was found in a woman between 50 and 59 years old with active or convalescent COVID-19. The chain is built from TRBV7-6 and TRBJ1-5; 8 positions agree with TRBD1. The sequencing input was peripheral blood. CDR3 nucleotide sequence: TGTGCCAGCAGCTTACAGGGGGCCCCCGGGCAGCCCCAGCATTTT. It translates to CASSLQGAPGQPQHF.